These 27 T cell receptor beta chains were sequenced from one sample in a study of T cells in Graves' hyperthyroidism and ophthalmopathy. Template material for amplifying TCR beta CDR3 regions consisted of RNA transcripts. Carried out on the TCR CDR3, a first-round RT-PCR used the HTBI primer set. In TCRdb, the multiplex PCR reads were re-called with MiXCR into one record per CDR3 protein. The table lists roughly 380,000 distinct CDR3 sequences, around 14% of them singletons. The sample consisted of blood. These receptors were obtained from a woman aged 60-70 years with Graves' hyperthyroidism.

A few counts support this clonotype. The V and J genes are TRBV7-9 and TRBJ2-7, with 10 bases identical to TRBD1. The CDR3 covers 15 residues. V trimming: 6 bases; J trimming: 4 bases; junction bases outside the gene matches: 9. Germline CDR1 reads SEHNR; CDR2 reads FQNEAQ (reference sequence). Here the CDR3 reads CASSPATGGGYEQYF. The CDR3 DNA follows: TGTGCCAGCAGTCCCGCGACAGGGGGCGGGTACGAGCAGTACTTC.

This clonotype was detected many times. One end of the junction fails to match germline, which may point to a read error. This chain joins TRBV11-3 and TRBJ2-3; the match to TRBD2 covers 11 bases. CDR1 and CDR2 (germline): SGHNT, YENEEA. The CDR3 spans 17 residues. In nucleotides, the CDR3 is TGTGCCAACAGCTTCACCCCGGGACTAGCGGACACAATCGGGCAGTATTTT. Translation: CANSFTPGLADTIGQYF. Using reference TRBV11-3 and TRBJ2-3 for the parts outside the CDR3, the full variable domain is EAGVVQSPRYKIIEKKQPVAFWCNPISGHNTLYWYLQNLGQGPELLIRYENEEAVDDSQLPKDRFSAERLKGVDSTLKIQPAELGDSAVYLCANSFTPGLADTIGQYFGPGTRLTVL.

The chain uses TRBV7-8 and TRBJ2-2, with 7 bases matching TRBD2. This CDR3 contains 16 residues. Trimming removed 4 bases from V and 5 bases from J; junction bases left unmatched: 10. Germline loops: CDR1 SGHVS, CDR2 FQNEAQ. CDR3 amino acids: CASSSWGGRSTGELFF. The CDR3 DNA sequence: TGTGCCAGCAGCTCTTGGGGAGGGAGGAGTACCGGGGAGCTGTTTTTT.

DNA of the CDR3: TGTGCCAGCTCATCTCAGGGGGTAATAGCGGGTTCCTACAATGAGCAGTTCTTC. This encodes CASSSQGVIAGSYNEQFF. The chain links TRBV18 to TRBJ2-1; D possibly uses TRBD1 or TRBD2 (7 bases each). This CDR3 is 18 amino acids long. The V gene's germline CDR1 is KGHSH and CDR2 LQKENI. Trimming pared 5 bases from V and 1 base from J, leaving 21 bases between. The complete variable domain, with remaining parts taken from reference TRBV18 and TRBJ2-1, reads NAGVMQNPRHLVRRRGQEARLRCSPMKGHSHVYWYRQLPEEGLKFMVYLQKENIIDESGMPKERFSAEFPKEGPSILRIQQVVRGDSAAYFCASSSQGVIAGSYNEQFFGPGTRLTVL.

V gene TRBV20-1 combines with J gene TRBJ2-7; TRBD2 matches 15 bases. The J segment lost 6 bases and the V segment lost 3 bases, leaving 6 bases of the junction unmatched. CDR3 size: 15 residues. Germline V gives CDR1 DFQATT, CDR2 SNEGSKA (reference sequence). CDR3: CSASGTSGRTCEQYF. The CDR3 nucleotides read TGCAGTGCTAGTGGGACTAGCGGGAGGACCTGCGAGCAGTACTTC.

On this clonotype itself: A much larger clone is a single base away; this may be a read error. The V gene is TRBV2, the J gene TRBJ1-1; D is unresolved. This CDR3 contains 11 residues. The germline V gene encodes CDR1 SNHLY and CDR2 FYNNEI. V gave up 6 bases and J gave up 7 bases, with 9 bases separating them. CDR3 loop: CASSSNYEAFF. CDR3 sequence (DNA): TGTGCCAGCAGCTCAAATTATGAAGCTTTCTTT.

This clonotype was counted only a few times. V gene TRBV27 combines with J gene TRBJ2-5; unclear D gene. The CDR3 contains 10 residues. The germline V gene encodes CDR1 MNHEY and CDR2 SMNVEV (reference sequence). With 7 bases removed from V and 3 bases from J, the gap between germline ends came to 3 bases. The CDR3 DNA is TGTGCCAGCACCAAAGAGACCCAGTACTTC. Its protein is CASTKETQYF.

This clonotype was observed a few times. CDR3 bases: TGTGCCAGCAGTATTGGGACGGATAACTATGGCTACACCTTC. Protein: CASSIGTDNYGYTF. The chain links TRBV7-2 to TRBJ1-2; maybe TRBD1 (5 bases). Trimming left V 6 bases short and J 1 base short, with 12 bases between. This CDR3 contains 14 residues. Germline V gene sequence: CDR1 SGHTA, CDR2 FQGNSA.

This clonotype was counted at least ten times. The chain is built from TRBV7-9 and TRBJ2-2; 8 nucleotides align to TRBD1. V trimming: 6 bases; J trimming: 4 bases; junction bases outside the gene matches: 4. Germline V gives CDR1 SEHNR, CDR2 FQNEAQ (reference sequence). The CDR3 covers 14 residues. The CDR3 here is CASRTDRATGELFF. The DNA of the CDR3 is TGTGCCAGCAGGACGGACAGGGCCACCGGGGAGCTGTTTTTT.

Only a few counts were recorded for this clonotype. CDR3 residues: CASQGPLIYEQYF. For the CDR3, the DNA is TGTGCCAGCCAAGGACCGCTCATTTACGAGCAGTACTTC. The chain uses TRBV19 and TRBJ2-7; D is unresolved. The ends were cut back, 9 bases at V and 4 bases at J, with 16 bases in the middle. Germline CDR1 is LNHDA and CDR2 is SQIVND (reference sequence). The CDR3 totals 13 residues.

The table lists this clonotype with many counts. V and J are TRBV28 and TRBJ2-3, with 12 positions matching TRBD2. This CDR3 has 18 amino acids. J lost 3 bases, V lost 1 base, and 8 bases had no gene match. Germline CDR1 reads MDHEN; CDR2 reads SYDVKM. In DNA form, the CDR3 reads TGTGCCAGCAGTTTATCCCCTAGACTAGCGGGAGAGACAGATACGCAGTATTTT. This codes for CASSLSPRLAGETDTQYF.

This clonotype was detected ten times or more. The gene calls are TRBV5-1 and TRBJ2-2; no reliable D call. Germline CDR1 reads SGHRS; CDR2 reads YFSETQ. CDR3 length: 13 amino acids. Trimming stripped 2 bases from V and 5 bases from J, with 7 bases between. CDR3 amino acids: CASSFSATGELFF. The CDR3 DNA follows: TGCGCCAGCAGCTTCAGCGCGACCGGGGAGCTGTTTTTT.

This clonotype has a handful of counts. In nucleotides, the CDR3 is TGTGCCAGCAGTTACTCGACAGGGGGCTACGGCTATGGCTACACCTTC. It yields the protein CASSYSTGGYGYGYTF. V usage is TRBV12-3 or TRBV12-4 and J usage is TRBJ1-2; TRBD1 agrees at 10 bases. The V segment lost 4 bases and the J segment 4 bases; nucleotides outside the gene matches: 9. CDR3 size: 16 residues.

This clonotype was counted between two and nine times. A much more abundant neighbour one base away suggests this may be a read error. The CDR3 sequence: CSARAGVETQYF. The CDR3, as DNA: TGCAGTGCTCGAGCGGGAGTGGAGACCCAGTACTTC. V usage is TRBV20-1 and J usage is TRBJ2-5; 8 bases are a match to TRBD2. After removal of 5 bases from V and 5 bases from J, the junction contained 4 bases not matched to a gene. The CDR3 runs 12 residues. Germline V lookup: CDR1 DFQATT, CDR2 SNEGSKA (reference sequence).

This clonotype was counted ten times or more. The V gene is TRBV20-1, the J gene TRBJ2-7; D perhaps matches TRBD1 (5 bases). The V and J ends lost 3 bases and 2 bases respectively, with 11 bases between them. In germline, CDR1 is DFQATT, CDR2 SNEGSKA (reference sequence). The CDR3 is 13 residues long. The CDR3 is CSARGREAYEQYF. Here the CDR3 DNA reads TGCAGTGCTAGGGGCAGGGAAGCCTACGAGCAGTACTTC.

This clonotype was counted ten times or more. This sequence joins TRBV18 and TRBJ1-2; D is possibly TRBD1 (6 bases). The germline gives CDR1 KGHSH, CDR2 LQKENI. V dropped 5 bases and J dropped 7 bases, with 14 bases sitting between them. This CDR3 comprises 13 residues. CDR3 amino acids: CASSDARGPGYTF. CDR3 nucleotides: TGTGCCAGCTCAGACGCCAGGGGTCCTGGCTACACCTTC.

This clonotype was detected many times. The V gene is TRBV20-1, the J gene TRBJ2-7, with D possibly matching TRBD1 (6 bases). The CDR3 contains 16 residues. The V gene's germline CDR1 is DFQATT and CDR2 SNEGSKA (reference sequence). Trimming took 3 bases from V and 2 from J, leaving 20 bases between them. The CDR3 coding sequence is TGCAGTGCTAGGTCCACAGGGAATGCACCTCCCTACGAGCAGTACTTC. The encoded protein is CSARSTGNAPPYEQYF.

The table lists this clonotype with many counts. V is TRBV24-1 and J is TRBJ2-3; D is perhaps TRBD1 (6 bases). CDR1 and CDR2 from the germline V gene are KGHDR and SFDVKD. The CDR3 is 15 amino acids. V shed 4 bases and J shed 0 bases, with 10 bases lying between them. The DNA of the CDR3 is TGTGCCACCAGTGACAGGGGTCACAGCACAGATACGCAGTATTTT. It yields the protein CATSDRGHSTDTQYF.

In this sample, this clonotype turned up many times. This chain joins TRBV5-1 and TRBJ1-1; no reliable D call. Looked up from germline, CDR1 is SGHRS and CDR2 is YFSETQ. The CDR3 length is 13 residues. V was clipped by 0 bases and J by 3 bases, with 6 bases between them. In DNA form, the CDR3 reads TGCGCCAGCAGCTTGGGGATGGACACTGAAGCTTTCTTT. Its translation is CASSLGMDTEAFF.

This clonotype was seen ten or more times. The chain combines TRBV5-1 with TRBJ1-2; no clear D gene. The CDR3 length is 15 residues. Germline values: CDR1 SGHRS, CDR2 YFSETQ. V was trimmed by 2 bases and J by 7 bases, leaving 18 bases between them. The CDR3 sequence is CASSFDGRAYAGYTF. CDR3 coding DNA: TGCGCCAGCAGCTTTGACGGGCGAGCATACGCTGGCTACACCTTC.

This clonotype was detected many times. The chain has TRBV7-9 and TRBJ2-3, with 9 bases identical to TRBD2. The CDR3 contains 17 residues. The V and J ends lost 5 bases and 0 bases, in that order; junction bases with no gene match: 9. The germline CDR1 and CDR2 sequences are SEHNR and FQNEAQ (reference sequence). In nucleotides, the CDR3 is TGTGCCAGCAGCCGCGGAGGACTAGCGTTAAGCACAGATACGCAGTATTTT. Amino acids: CASSRGGLALSTDTQYF.

The gene calls are TRBV28 and TRBJ1-1; TRBD1 matches at 7 bases. The ends lost 6 bases at V and 3 bases at J; junction bases unmatched: 7. The germline V gene has CDR1 MDHEN and CDR2 SYDVKM. The CDR3 is 14 amino acids. For the CDR3, the DNA is TGTGCCAGCAGCCAAGCAGGGGGGCACACTGAAGCTTTCTTT. Translating gives CASSQAGGHTEAFF.

This clonotype was detected only a few times. This chain joins TRBV19 and TRBJ2-7; no clear D gene. This CDR3 contains 15 residues. Per the germline V gene, CDR1 is LNHDA and CDR2 is SQIVND (reference sequence). V lost 1 base and J 2 bases, leaving 12 bases between the germline ends. The CDR3 region has the DNA TGTGCCAGTAGTATAGGACCCTTGACGACCTACGAGCAGTACTTC. As protein: CASSIGPLTTYEQYF.

This clonotype occurred a few times. CDR3 amino acids: CASSFGLRGSYNEQFF. For the CDR3, the DNA is TGCGCCAGCAGCTTCGGACTCCGGGGCTCCTACAATGAGCAGTTCTTC. V and J are TRBV5-1 and TRBJ2-1, with D perhaps matching TRBD2 (5 bases). Germline CDR1 and CDR2: SGHRS and YFSETQ. The CDR3 has 16 residues. V was clipped by 2 bases and J by 0 bases, with 12 bases between them.

This clonotype was seen only a few times. The V call is TRBV28, the J call TRBJ1-2, with 7 bases fitting TRBD1. Germline V gene data show CDR1 as MDHEN and CDR2 as SYDVKM. CDR3 length: 12 residues. Trimming at V came to 10 bases and at J to 6 bases, leaving 8 bases not matched to a gene. CDR3 amino acids: CATQLQGHGYTF. In DNA, the CDR3 is TGTGCCACCCAATTACAGGGGCATGGCTACACCTTC.

This clonotype has at least ten counts. The V call is TRBV29-1, the J call TRBJ2-7, with TRBD1 matching 8 bases. The CDR3 runs 14 residues. CDR1 is SQVTM, CDR2 ANQGSEA, per germline. V lost 4 bases, J lost 5 bases, and 10 bases stayed unmatched. This CDR3 reads CSVGSVQGAHEQYF. The CDR3 nucleotides read TGCAGCGTTGGGTCCGTCCAGGGGGCCCACGAGCAGTACTTC.

This clonotype has just a few counts. This sequence may be a read error, since a much larger clone differs from it by one base. As the CDR3 is not closed by the conserved phenylalanine or tryptophan, this likely results from a read error. V is TRBV28 and J is TRBJ1-5, with 9 bases aligning to TRBD1. This CDR3 spans 17 amino acids. The ends lost 3 bases at V and 0 bases at J; junction bases unmatched: 6. Germline-derived CDR1 and CDR2 are MDHEN and SYDVKM. CDR3: CASSFQVGQGSNQPQHL. The CDR3 nucleotides are TGTGCCAGCAGTTTTCAAGTGGGACAGGGTAGCAATCAGCCCCAGCATCTT.